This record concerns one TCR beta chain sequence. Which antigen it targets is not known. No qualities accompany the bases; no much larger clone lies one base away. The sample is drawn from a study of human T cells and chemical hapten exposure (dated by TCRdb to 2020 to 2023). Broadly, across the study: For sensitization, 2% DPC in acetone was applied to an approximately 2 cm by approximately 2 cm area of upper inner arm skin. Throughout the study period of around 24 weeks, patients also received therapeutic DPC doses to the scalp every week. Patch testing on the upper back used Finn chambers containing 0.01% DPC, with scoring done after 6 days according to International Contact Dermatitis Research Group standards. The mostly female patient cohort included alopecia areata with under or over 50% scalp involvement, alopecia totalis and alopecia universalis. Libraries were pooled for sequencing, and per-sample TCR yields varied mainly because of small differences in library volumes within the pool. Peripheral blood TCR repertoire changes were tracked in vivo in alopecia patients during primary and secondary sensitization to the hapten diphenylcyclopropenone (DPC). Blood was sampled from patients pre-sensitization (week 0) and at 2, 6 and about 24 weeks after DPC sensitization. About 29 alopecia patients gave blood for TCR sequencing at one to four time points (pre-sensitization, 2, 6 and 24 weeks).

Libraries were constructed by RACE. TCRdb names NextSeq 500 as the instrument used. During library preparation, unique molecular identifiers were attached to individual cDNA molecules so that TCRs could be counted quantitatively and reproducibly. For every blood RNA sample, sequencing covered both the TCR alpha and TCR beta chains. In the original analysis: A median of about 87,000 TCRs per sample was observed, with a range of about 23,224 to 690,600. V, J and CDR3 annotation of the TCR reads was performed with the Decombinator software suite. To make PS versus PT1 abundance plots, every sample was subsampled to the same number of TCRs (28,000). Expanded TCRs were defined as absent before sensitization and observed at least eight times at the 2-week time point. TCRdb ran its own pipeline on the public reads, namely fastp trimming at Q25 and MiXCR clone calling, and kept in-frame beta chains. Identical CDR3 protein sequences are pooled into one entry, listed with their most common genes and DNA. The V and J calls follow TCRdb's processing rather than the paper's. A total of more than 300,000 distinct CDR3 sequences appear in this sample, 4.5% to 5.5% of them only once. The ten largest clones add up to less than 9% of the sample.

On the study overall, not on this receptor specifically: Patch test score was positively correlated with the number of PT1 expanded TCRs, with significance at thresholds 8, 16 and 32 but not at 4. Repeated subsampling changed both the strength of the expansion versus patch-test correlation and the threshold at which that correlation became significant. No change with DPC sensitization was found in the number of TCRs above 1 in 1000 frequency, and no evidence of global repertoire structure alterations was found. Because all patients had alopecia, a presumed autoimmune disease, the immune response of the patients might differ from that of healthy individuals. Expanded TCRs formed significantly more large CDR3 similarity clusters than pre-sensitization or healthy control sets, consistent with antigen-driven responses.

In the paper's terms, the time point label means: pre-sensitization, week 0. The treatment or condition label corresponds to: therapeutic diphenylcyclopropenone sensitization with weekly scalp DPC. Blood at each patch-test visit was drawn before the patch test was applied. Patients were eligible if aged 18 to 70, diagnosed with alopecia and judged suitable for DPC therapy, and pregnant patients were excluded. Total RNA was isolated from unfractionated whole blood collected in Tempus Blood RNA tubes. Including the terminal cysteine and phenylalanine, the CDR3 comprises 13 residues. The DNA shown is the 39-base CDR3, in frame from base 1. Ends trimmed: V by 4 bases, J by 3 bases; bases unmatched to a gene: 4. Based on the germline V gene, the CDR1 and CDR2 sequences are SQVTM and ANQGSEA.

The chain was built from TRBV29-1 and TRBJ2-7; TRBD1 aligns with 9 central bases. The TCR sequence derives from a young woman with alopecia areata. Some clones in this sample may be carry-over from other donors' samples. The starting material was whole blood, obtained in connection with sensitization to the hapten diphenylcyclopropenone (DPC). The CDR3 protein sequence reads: CSVVLDRGYEQYF. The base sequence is TGCAGCGTTGTCTTGGACAGGGGCTACGAGCAGTACTTC.